This TCR beta chain was obtained from a study of blood T cell repertoires in COVID-19. In the original processing: By means of reference gene primer amplification, nucleated cell counts were estimated. Only in-frame clones appear in the TCRdb table, and some are missing; sequencing was by immunoSEQ multiplex PCR. The DNA gave D and trimming, while V, J and clone size come from that table. The sample yields about 140,000 clones, around 83% seen once. Seattle patient enrollment occurred during active infection, with longitudinal follow-up thereafter. This CDR3 region has 15 residues. Trimming left V 3 bases short and J 6 bases short, with 15 bases between. CDR1 is SGHRS and CDR2 is YFSETQ in the germline V gene.

The chain combines TRBV5-1 with TRBJ1-4; TRBD1 is a possible D gene (5 bases). The clonotype comes from a young man with COVID-19, enrolled during active disease. Sequences were obtained from peripheral blood. The CDR3 DNA sequence: TGCGCCAGCAGCTGGGACGGGAGCGGCCATGAAAAACTGTTTTTT. Protein product: CASSWDGSGHEKLFF.